This T cell receptor (beta chain) was obtained from a study of cytomegalovirus exposure and HLA in healthy donors. Notes on the study in general: It was reported that the classifier diagnosed cytomegalovirus status with high specificity and sensitivity in both the original and validation cohorts. One later analysis, an examination of the 100 to 150 validation repertoires, found that first-cohort TCR clusters tended to co-occur in them. In vitro, three CMV-associated chains proved specific for CMV antigens. Rarity marked most TCR sequences, yet some public TCRs occurred in many donors.

Concerning this clone: The antigen remains unidentified.

The assay was immunoSEQ multiplex PCR, and TCRdb's table has in-frame clones only and misses some. Of some 250,000 clones in the sample, around 87% were seen once. Trimming stripped 1 base from V and 6 bases from J, with 9 bases between. Germline V gene data show CDR1 as MNHEY and CDR2 as SMNVEV (reference sequence). This CDR3 has 14 residues. The clonotype originates from a woman in her thirties in good health and CMV-seropositive. This chain connects TRBV27 to TRBJ2-2; tentatively, D is TRBD1 (5 bases). Sequencing was carried out using PBMCs. The CDR3 DNA reads as TGTGCCAGCAGTTTATTAGGGGCTGCCGGGGAGCTGTTTTTT. Protein product: CASSLLGAAGELFF.